Below, 23 T cell receptor beta chains from the same sample are listed, as sequenced in a study of blood T cell repertoires in COVID-19. Method: immunoSEQ multiplex PCR; TCRdb's copy keeps in-frame clones and lacks some. The sample records roughly 380,000 clones, about 87% being singletons. The sample consisted of PBMCs or T cells enriched from blood (not recorded which). The origin of the receptors is a man aged 30 to 45 who had recovered from COVID-19.

The rearrangement links TRBV3-1 (or the pseudogene TRBV3-2) to TRBJ1-2, with TRBD1 matching 9 bases. Germline trimming cut 8 bases from V and 4 bases from J; bases unmatched to any gene: 5. The germline V gene has CDR1 LGHDT and CDR2 YNNKEL (reference sequence). The CDR3 totals 13 residues. The CDR3 nucleotides read TGTGCCAGCGTAGGGACAGGGAGCTATGGCTACACCTTC. Translation: CASVGTGSYGYTF.

This sequence joins TRBV5-4 and TRBJ2-1; maybe TRBD1 (6 bases). V was pared by 2 bases and J by 2 bases, with 17 bases between. Per germline, CDR1 SGHNT and CDR2 YYREEE (reference sequence). The length of the CDR3 is 17 residues. This chain's CDR3 is CASSFLSDSHAYNEQFF. CDR3 nucleotides: TGTGCCAGCAGCTTCCTCTCGGACAGTCACGCCTACAATGAGCAGTTCTTC. Drawing the rest from reference TRBV5-4 and TRBJ2-1, the complete variable domain is ETGVTQSPTHLIKTRGQQVTLRCSSQSGHNTVSWYQQALGQGPQFIFQYYREEENGRGNFPPRFSGLQFPNYSSELNVNALELDDSALYLCASSFLSDSHAYNEQFFGPGTRLTVL.

The chain combines TRBV2 with TRBJ2-7, with D possibly matching TRBD2 (5 bases). Per germline, CDR1 SNHLY and CDR2 FYNNEI. The ends were cut back, 6 bases at V and 2 bases at J, with 17 bases in the middle. The length of the CDR3 is 15 residues. The CDR3 loop is CASSDGPGWAYEQYF. DNA of the CDR3: TGTGCCAGCAGCGATGGACCGGGATGGGCCTACGAGCAGTACTTC.

This clone came up a few times. The V and J genes are TRBV6-5 and TRBJ2-2, with 7 bases that match TRBD1. Germline-derived CDR1 and CDR2 are MNHEY and SVGAGI. The CDR3 sequence is 15 residues long. The V and J ends lost 6 bases and 6 bases, in that order; junction bases with no gene match: 10. The DNA for the CDR3 is TGTGCCAGCAGCCGGGGAGAGGGGGCCGCCGGGGAGCTGTTTTTT. Translating gives CASSRGEGAAGELFF.

V is TRBV2 and J is TRBJ1-2, with 8 bases matching TRBD1. In germline, CDR1 is SNHLY, CDR2 FYNNEI. The CDR3 has 14 residues. V dropped 7 bases and J dropped 3; count of bases not matched to a gene: 7. The CDR3 sequence: CASIRDRTDYGYTF. CDR3 nucleotides: TGTGCCAGCATCCGGGACAGGACTGACTATGGCTACACCTTC. Based on the CDR3 plus reference TRBV2 and TRBJ1-2, the full variable domain is EPEVTQTPSHQVTQMGQEVILRCVPISNHLYFYWYRQILGQKVEFLVSFYNNEISEKSEIFDDQFSVERPDGSNFTLKIRSTKLEDSAMYFCASIRDRTDYGYTFGSGTRLTVV.

The rearrangement uses TRBV9 and TRBJ2-1; maybe TRBD1 (5 bases). V lost 1 base, J lost 1 base, and 12 bases lay in between. This CDR3 has 16 residues. Germline V lookup: CDR1 SGDLS, CDR2 YYNGEE. In DNA, the CDR3 is TGTGCCAGCAGCGTAACGCAGGGTGATTCCTACAATGAGCAGTTCTTC. This translates into CASSVTQGDSYNEQFF.

The chain employs TRBV6-2 or TRBV6-3 and TRBJ2-2; TRBD1 agrees at 7 bases. The germline CDR1 and CDR2 sequences are MNHEY and SVGEGT. With V trimmed by 5 bases and J by 3 bases, 6 bases remained unmatched. This CDR3 is built from 15 residues. In DNA, the CDR3 is TGTGCCAGCAGTCCGGGACAGCAAGACACCGGGGAGCTGTTTTTT. Its translation: CASSPGQQDTGELFF.

The chain joins TRBV6-5 to TRBJ2-7, with 7 bases lining up with TRBD1. Germline assignment: CDR1 MNHEY and CDR2 SVGAGI. The CDR3 has 14 amino acids. Germline trimming cut 8 bases from V and 3 bases from J; bases unmatched to any gene: 10. The CDR3 DNA sequence: TGTGCCAGCGGACCGCCGGGACAGAACTACGAGCAGTACTTC. Translating it yields CASGPPGQNYEQYF.

V gene TRBV3-1 (or the pseudogene TRBV3-2) combines with J gene TRBJ2-3; 8 bases fit TRBD2. With V trimmed by 0 bases and J by 7 bases, 6 bases remained unmatched. The CDR3 covers 15 residues. Germline assignment: CDR1 LGHDT and CDR2 YNNKEL (reference sequence). The CDR3 loop is CASSQDRGGQNTQYF. In DNA, the CDR3 is TGTGCCAGCAGCCAAGACCGGGGGGGCCAAAATACGCAGTATTTT.

The chain carries TRBV6-5 and TRBJ1-1, with D hard to call. CDR1 is MNHEY and CDR2 is SVGAGI in the germline V gene. The CDR3 runs 14 residues. V was shortened by 8 bases and J by 0 bases, with 13 bases between the two germline ends. CDR3 coding DNA: TGTGCCAGCTCAAAAAGGAGCCTGAACACTGAAGCTTTCTTT. Encoded protein: CASSKRSLNTEAFF.

This chain uses TRBV10-2 with TRBJ1-5; 7 bases map to TRBD1. This CDR3 is built from 14 residues. Trimming took 8 bases from V and 7 from J; bases not matched to a gene: 11. CDR1 WSHSY and CDR2 SAAADI come from the germline V gene. The CDR3 sequence: CASRQGPSGQPQHF. DNA of the CDR3: TGCGCCAGCCGACAGGGACCTTCGGGGCAGCCCCAGCATTTT.

This sequence joins TRBV7-9 and TRBJ2-7, with D possibly being TRBD1 (5 bases). Germline CDR1 SEHNR, CDR2 FQNEAQ (reference sequence). The CDR3 runs 13 residues. The V gene lost 5 bases and the J gene lost 2 bases, with 10 bases spanning the gap. The CDR3 bases are TGTGCCAGCAGCCCGGACACGACCTACGAGCAGTACTTC. Protein product: CASSPDTTYEQYF.

This clone has more than one count but fewer than ten. This chain uses TRBV14 with TRBJ1-5; D is unclear. V was trimmed by 1 base and J by 9 bases, leaving 13 bases between them. The CDR3 is 14 residues long. Germline CDR1 and CDR2: SGHDN and FVKESK. The CDR3 DNA follows: TGTGCCAGCAGCCAAGGATCAGGTGTGGGGCCCCAGCATTTT. It translates to CASSQGSGVGPQHF.

The V and J genes are TRBV2 and TRBJ1-3, with 8 bases that match TRBD1. Losses at the gene ends were 6 bases for V and 1 base for J; bases not matched to a gene: 8. Germline lookup yields CDR1 SNHLY and CDR2 FYNNEI. The CDR3 contains 16 residues. The CDR3 DNA reads as TGTGCCAGCAGAGACAGGGGCGGCGGATCTGGAAACACCATATATTTT. Encoded protein: CASRDRGGGSGNTIYF.

CDR3 bases: TGTGCCAGCAGCCAAGAAACGGTCTATGGCTACACCTTC. Translating gives CASSQETVYGYTF. The chain is built from TRBV4-2 and TRBJ1-2, with D unresolved. V was trimmed by 0 bases and J by 4 bases, leaving 6 bases between them. Per germline, CDR1 LGHNA and CDR2 YNFKEQ. The CDR3 extends over 13 amino acids.

The sample holds one count of this clone. The chain recombines TRBV19 with TRBJ1-1; TRBD1 aligns across 12 bases. J gave up 0 bases and V 6 bases, and 11 bases lay outside the gene matches. The CDR3 is 18 residues long. Germline values: CDR1 LNHDA, CDR2 SQIVND (reference sequence). CDR3 sequence: CASSLEFGTGGLNTEAFF. CDR3 bases: TGTGCCAGTAGCCTAGAGTTTGGGACAGGGGGCCTGAACACTGAAGCTTTCTTT.

V usage is TRBV5-1 and J usage is TRBJ1-4; D is possibly TRBD1 (5 bases). Trimming stripped 0 bases from V and 4 bases from J, with 10 bases between. The CDR3 is 15 residues long. CDR1 is SGHRS and CDR2 is YFSETQ in the germline V gene. The CDR3 DNA is TGCGCCAGCAGCTTGGTTGGACAACTTAATGAAAAACTGTTTTTT. This gives the protein CASSLVGQLNEKLFF.

This chain uses TRBV30 with TRBJ1-2; possibly TRBD1 for D (6 bases). V was trimmed by 2 bases and J by 7 bases, leaving 14 bases between them. This CDR3 has 13 amino acids. Germline lookup yields CDR1 GTSNPN and CDR2 SVGIG (reference sequence). CDR3 in DNA: TGTGCCTGGAGTCCAGCAGGGGCCAGTGGCTACACCTTC. It translates to CAWSPAGASGYTF. The full variable domain, with the rest looked up from reference TRBV30 and TRBJ1-2, is SQTIHQWPATLVQPVGSPLSLECTVEGTSNPNLYWYRQAAGRGLQLLFYSVGIGQISSEVPQNLSASRPQDRQFILSSKKLLLSDSGFYLCAWSPAGASGYTFGSGTRLTVV.

The J gene is TRBJ1-1, the V gene TRBV7-2; D not resolved. There are 15 residues in the CDR3. Germline assignment: CDR1 SGHTA and CDR2 FQGNSA. With 4 bases removed from V and 6 bases from J, the gap between germline ends came to 18 bases. The CDR3 here is CASSSDWGLFSEAFF. In DNA form, the CDR3 reads TGTGCCAGCAGCTCGGACTGGGGATTGTTCTCTGAAGCTTTCTTT.

The chain is built from TRBV7-9 and TRBJ2-7, with 7 bases matching TRBD1. V shed 1 base, J shed 6 bases, and the junction held 9 bases outside the gene matches. The CDR3 extends over 15 amino acids. Per germline, CDR1 SEHNR and CDR2 FQNEAQ (reference sequence). The CDR3 spells CASSLDRQGAGEQYF. For the CDR3, the DNA is TGTGCCAGCAGCTTAGATAGACAGGGCGCAGGCGAGCAGTACTTC.

The chain couples TRBV6-4 to TRBJ1-2; 7 bases map to TRBD1. The CDR3 has 15 residues. Trimming removed 7 bases from V and 3 bases from J; junction bases left unmatched: 11. CDR1 is MRHNA, CDR2 SNTAGT, per germline. The CDR3 coding sequence is TGTGCCAGCAAAATGCAGGGGGGATCGGACTATGGCTACACCTTC. Residues: CASKMQGGSDYGYTF.

The chain carries TRBV6-5 and TRBJ1-2; possible D gene TRBD1, 5 bases. CDR3 length equals 12 residues. Trimming cost V 6 bases and J 3 bases, with 8 bases left between them. Germline V gene sequence: CDR1 MNHEY, CDR2 SVGAGI. CDR3 sequence: CASRTVYYGYTF. The CDR3, as DNA: TGTGCCAGCAGGACAGTGTACTATGGCTACACCTTC.

The CDR3: CASSPGRLDSVNTEAFF. For the CDR3, the DNA is TGTGCCAGCTCACCTGGACGTCTGGACAGTGTGAACACTGAAGCTTTCTTT. This chain connects TRBV18 to TRBJ1-1, with D perhaps matching TRBD1 (6 bases). This CDR3 has 17 residues. In germline, CDR1 is KGHSH, CDR2 LQKENI. With 3 bases removed from V and 0 bases from J, the gap between germline ends came to 17 bases.